Following are 26 T cell receptor beta chains from one sample sequenced in a study of vaccination effects on CD4 cells after COVID-19. Antigen-specific CD4+ T cells were expanded with viral peptide pools in the ViraFEST assay before sequencing. Following 10 days of culture, CD4+ T cells were isolated. A PCR test confirmed that the person had SARS-CoV-2 infection between March and December 2020. TCRdb's table, derived via immunoSEQ multiplex PCR, lists solely in-frame clones and lacks some. The table shows approximately 37,000 clones, with around 73% occurring only once. Their antigens are not known. The starting material was CD4+ T cells from PBMCs cultured with a peptide pool, obtained before COVID-19 vaccination. These receptors all stem from a human donor who had a prior SARS-CoV-2 infection.

V is TRBV13 and J is TRBJ2-5; D might be TRBD2 (6 bases). Between the trimmed V and J ends, which lost 8 bases and 0 bases, there was a span of 13 bases. The CDR3 loop spans 14 amino acids. CDR1 and CDR2 (germline): PRHDT, FYEKMQ (reference sequence). The CDR3 protein is CASGRRGYQETQYF. The CDR3 DNA reads TGTGCCAGCGGCCGGCGGGGATACCAAGAGACCCAGTACTTC.

This clone was recorded once. The genes are TRBV15 and TRBJ2-7; TRBD1 might be the D (6 bases). Germline CDR1 LNHNV, CDR2 YYDKDF (reference sequence). V dropped 5 bases and J dropped 0 bases, with 11 bases sitting between them. The CDR3 is 14 residues long. Written as DNA, the CDR3 is TGTGCCACCAGCGGGGACATTTTCTCCTACGAGCAGTACTTC. Amino acid sequence: CATSGDIFSYEQYF.

This chain connects TRBV11-2 to TRBJ2-2, with a possible D match to TRBD1 (5 bases). V shed 1 base and J shed 4 bases, with 7 bases lying between them. Germline V gene data show CDR1 as SGHAT and CDR2 as FQNNGV. CDR3 length equals 14 residues. CDR3 in amino acids: CASSLGQFTGELFF. The CDR3 bases are TGTGCCAGCAGCTTAGGACAGTTCACCGGGGAGCTGTTTTTT.

V is TRBV5-1 and J is TRBJ2-5; D is undetermined. The CDR3 has 11 residues. V was cut by 4 bases and J by 2 bases, with 3 bases left in between. Germline assignment: CDR1 SGHRS and CDR2 YFSETQ. The CDR3 region is CASSLQETQYF. Written as DNA, the CDR3 is TGCGCCAGCAGCCTACAAGAGACCCAGTACTTC. Looking up the rest from reference TRBV5-1 and TRBJ2-5 gives the full variable domain: KAGVTQTPRYLIKTRGQQVTLSCSPISGHRSVSWYQQTPGQGLQFLFEYFSETQRNKGNFPGRFSGRQFSNSRSEMNVSTLELGDSALYLCASSLQETQYFGPGTRLLVL.

The V call is TRBV18, the J call TRBJ2-7, with unresolved D. V lost 2 bases and J 5 bases, leaving 10 bases between the germline ends. The germline V gene has CDR1 KGHSH and CDR2 LQKENI. The CDR3 loop spans 13 amino acids. The CDR3 nucleotides are TGTGCCAGCTCACCAGCGGCTAACCACGAGCAGTACTTC. Encoded protein: CASSPAANHEQYF.

Only a few counts were recorded for this clone. The chain is built from TRBV5-1 and TRBJ1-1; no definite D call. The length of the CDR3 is 17 residues. The V gene's germline CDR1 is SGHRS and CDR2 YFSETQ. Trimming left V 0 bases short and J 5 bases short, with 20 bases between. Here the CDR3 reads CASSLALSATGGTEAFF. CDR3 bases: TGCGCCAGCAGCTTGGCCCTGTCAGCGACCGGCGGGACTGAAGCTTTCTTT.

This chain connects TRBV18 to TRBJ1-4; 9 bases agree with TRBD1. The CDR3 is made up of 15 amino acids. The junction had 9 bases not matched to a gene; V was cut back by 2 bases and J by 11 bases. CDR1 is KGHSH, CDR2 LQKENI, per germline. CDR3 coding DNA: TGTGCCAGCTCACCAGGCTGGGGACAGGGAGGGAAACTGTTTTTT. Its translation: CASSPGWGQGGKLFF. Full variable domain (outside the CDR3, taken from reference TRBV18 and TRBJ1-4): NAGVMQNPRHLVRRRGQEARLRCSPMKGHSHVYWYRQLPEEGLKFMVYLQKENIIDESGMPKERFSAEFPKEGPSILRIQQVVRGDSAAYFCASSPGWGQGGKLFFGSGTQLSVL.

The chain uses TRBV5-1 and TRBJ2-7, with 9 bases lining up with TRBD1. The CDR3 is 16 amino acids. Germline V CDR1 and CDR2: SGHRS, YFSETQ. With V trimmed by 0 bases and J by 4 bases, 8 bases remained unmatched. CDR3 amino acids: CASSLDPGTGKYEQYF. CDR3 in DNA: TGCGCCAGCAGCTTGGATCCCGGGACAGGGAAGTACGAGCAGTACTTC.

The chain uses TRBV4-1 and TRBJ1-1; the D gene is possibly TRBD1 (5 bases). Germline values: CDR1 MGHRA, CDR2 YSYEKL. The CDR3 contains 12 residues. Trimming took 3 bases from V and 11 from J, leaving 13 bases between them. CDR3 residues: CASSQPGRGAFF. As DNA, the CDR3 is TGCGCCAGCAGCCAGCCGGGACGGGGTGCTTTCTTT.

This clone was detected ten times or more. The V call is TRBV5-4, the J call TRBJ2-3, with TRBD2 matching over 7 bases. In germline, CDR1 is SGHNT, CDR2 YYREEE (reference sequence). With V trimmed by 5 bases and J by 4 bases, 10 bases remained unmatched. The CDR3 has 15 amino acids. The CDR3 is CASRAGLGEADTQYF. The DNA for the CDR3 is TGTGCCAGCAGGGCAGGACTAGGGGAAGCAGATACGCAGTATTTT.

CDR3 protein: CASSFDPGATNEKLFF. The CDR3 bases are TGTGCCAGCAGTTTTGATCCGGGAGCAACTAATGAAAAACTGTTTTTT. This rearrangement joins TRBV27 to TRBJ1-4; no clear D gene. The V gene lost 3 bases and the J gene lost 0 bases, with 11 bases spanning the gap. The CDR3 contains 16 residues. CDR1 is MNHEY, CDR2 SMNVEV, per germline (reference sequence).

V gene TRBV5-4 combines with J gene TRBJ2-1; TRBD2 agrees at 8 bases. V lost 6 bases and J lost 6; bases outside the gene matches: 11. The CDR3 is made up of 15 amino acids. Looked up from germline, CDR1 is SGHNT and CDR2 is YYREEE (reference sequence). In nucleotides, the CDR3 is TGTGCCAGCACCATCGGGGGGGGCCTAACCAATGAGCAGTTCTTC. The encoded protein is CASTIGGGLTNEQFF.

The J gene is TRBJ1-2, the V gene TRBV5-6; D remains ambiguous. Between the trimmed V and J ends, which lost 0 bases and 2 bases, there was a span of 5 bases. From germline, CDR1 is SGHDT and CDR2 YYEEEE. This CDR3 is built from 13 residues. The CDR3 DNA is TGTGCCAGCAGCTTGGTCGAAAACTATGGCTACACCTTC. Its translation is CASSLVENYGYTF.

The chain combines TRBV5-5 with TRBJ2-3, with no clear D. Per germline, CDR1 SGHKS and CDR2 YYEKEE (reference sequence). The CDR3 is 15 residues long. Trimming pared 4 bases from V and 0 bases from J, leaving 12 bases between. DNA for the CDR3: TGTGCCAGCAGCCTCCGGACCTCTAGCACAGATACGCAGTATTTT. It yields the protein CASSLRTSSTDTQYF.

This clone was found once. The chain carries TRBV3-1 (or the pseudogene TRBV3-2) and TRBJ2-6; tentatively, D is TRBD1 (5 bases). Germline assignment: CDR1 LGHDT and CDR2 YNNKEL (reference sequence). The CDR3 extends over 19 amino acids. Trimming left V 4 bases short and J 0 bases short, with 19 bases between. The CDR3 bases are TGTGCCAGCAGCCTAGGACAATGGGGTCCGGGCTCTGGGGCCAACGTCCTGACTTTC. Amino acid sequence: CASSLGQWGPGSGANVLTF.

The chain carries TRBV10-1 and TRBJ2-3, with D perhaps TRBD1 or TRBD2 (5 bases each). The germline V gene has CDR1 WNHNN and CDR2 SYGVQD (reference sequence). V was clipped by 6 bases and J by 5 bases, with 24 bases between them. The CDR3 extends over 17 amino acids. The CDR3 loop reads CASRKRRFGTRGDTQYF. The CDR3 bases are TGCGCCAGCAGAAAAAGGAGGTTCGGGACCCGGGGAGATACGCAGTATTTT.

V gene TRBV6-6 combines with J gene TRBJ2-2; D gene ambiguous. Germline CDR1 reads MNHNY; CDR2 reads SVGAGI (reference sequence). Trimming removed 3 bases at V and 6 bases at J, with 8 bases between. The CDR3 has 13 amino acids. The CDR3 region is CASSYADPGELFF. In DNA form, the CDR3 reads TGTGCCAGCAGTTATGCGGATCCCGGGGAGCTGTTTTTT.

The chain uses TRBV5-1 and TRBJ2-1; 11 positions agree with TRBD1. The CDR3 runs to 17 residues. With V trimmed by 4 bases and J by 4 bases, 10 bases remained unmatched. CDR1 is SGHRS, CDR2 YFSETQ, per germline. CDR3 nucleotide sequence: TGCGCCAGCAGCCAAGGGACAGGGGGTTTGGGTTACAATGAGCAGTTCTTC. Amino acids: CASSQGTGGLGYNEQFF.

This clone was found a few times. The V call is TRBV4-3, the J call TRBJ2-7; TRBD2 agrees at 12 bases. Germline CDR1 and CDR2: LGHNA and YSLEER. The junction had 6 bases not matched to a gene; V was cut back by 3 bases and J by 6 bases. The CDR3 totals 15 residues. CDR3 nucleotide sequence: TGCGCCAGCAGCCAGGAGACTAGCGGGAGTAGCGAGCAGTACTTC. It is translated as CASSQETSGSSEQYF.

The V gene is TRBV18, the J gene TRBJ2-1; D uncertain. CDR1 is KGHSH, CDR2 LQKENI, per germline. CDR3 size: 16 residues. V was shortened by 0 bases and J by 0 bases, with 9 bases between the two germline ends. The CDR3 loop is CASSPPRGNSYNEQFF. CDR3 nucleotides: TGTGCCAGCTCACCACCTCGCGGTAACTCCTACAATGAGCAGTTCTTC.

This clone was observed a few times. The chain employs TRBV19 and TRBJ1-1; 8 nucleotides line up with TRBD1. J was trimmed by 4 bases and V by 7 bases; bases with no gene match: 8. The V gene's germline CDR1 is LNHDA and CDR2 SQIVND (reference sequence). There are 14 residues in the CDR3. CDR3 DNA: TGTGCCAGTACAGACAGGGGAATGATCACTGAAGCTTTCTTT. Translating gives CASTDRGMITEAFF.

This clone was seen a few times. The gene calls are TRBV6-5 and TRBJ1-5; D is possibly TRBD1 (5 bases). Germline CDR1 MNHEY, CDR2 SVGAGI. The CDR3 loop spans 15 amino acids. Trimming stripped 4 bases from V and 3 bases from J, with 13 bases between. Written as DNA, the CDR3 is TGTGCCAGCAGTTTCCCGTCGGGGGACAATCAGCCCCAGCATTTT. Its translation: CASSFPSGDNQPQHF.

The chain uses TRBV2 and TRBJ2-5; D may be TRBD2 (6 bases). This CDR3 has 14 amino acids. V lost 4 bases, J lost 4 bases, and 13 bases lay in between. Germline CDR1 SNHLY, CDR2 FYNNEI. The DNA for the CDR3 is TGTGCCAGCAGTGTGGGTTTGGGGGGAGAGACCCAGTACTTC. It is translated as CASSVGLGGETQYF.

The rearrangement joins TRBV7-8 to TRBJ2-3; D perhaps matches TRBD1 (6 bases). CDR1 and CDR2 from the germline V gene are SGHVS and FQNEAQ. The ends were cut back, 4 bases at V and 6 bases at J, with 14 bases in the middle. The CDR3 has 14 residues. The CDR3 loop reads CASSWGPLSDTQYF. CDR3 DNA sequence: TGTGCCAGCAGCTGGGGGCCTTTGTCGGATACGCAGTATTTT.

V usage is TRBV7-9 and J usage is TRBJ1-2; D gene ambiguous. CDR3 length: 12 residues. V lost 2 bases and J 7 bases, leaving 8 bases between the germline ends. CDR1 is SEHNR and CDR2 is FQNEAQ in the germline V gene (reference sequence). CDR3 nucleotides: TGTGCCAGCAGCTTACAAGTGGGTGGCTACACCTTC. Encoded protein: CASSLQVGGYTF.

This clone has just one count. The rearrangement links TRBV7-6 to TRBJ2-1; 12 positions agree with TRBD2. CDR1 is SGHVS, CDR2 FNYEAQ, per germline. The CDR3 totals 16 residues. V lost 5 bases and J lost 4; bases outside the gene matches: 6. CDR3 bases: TGTGCCAGCAGCCCCACTAGCGGGAGGAGGTACAATGAGCAGTTCTTC. The encoded protein is CASSPTSGRRYNEQFF.